Each of the 24 T cell receptor beta chains below was sequenced from the same sample in a study of beta chain features in type 1 diabetes. Antigens of these TCRs are unknown. Study-wide results and caveats: For Type 1 diabetes patients, all four CD4+ subsets carried TCRB CDR3s that were moderately but significantly shorter.

Expressed TCRB transcripts were sequenced because the entire RNA isolate underwent reverse transcription. Clones were read by immunoSEQ multiplex PCR, and TCRdb kept only the in-frame ones, dropping some. Of some 350,000 clones detected, roughly 13% appear once; the ten largest clones hold around 0.016%. Sequenced material: naive CD4+ T cells from blood. These receptors all come from a young woman with type 1 diabetes.

This clone was recorded a few times. The gene calls are TRBV30 and TRBJ2-3, with 8 bases that match TRBD1. The germline V gene encodes CDR1 GTSNPN and CDR2 SVGIG (reference sequence). After removal of 1 base from V and 9 bases from J, the junction contained 6 bases not matched to a gene. The CDR3 covers 13 residues. The CDR3 region has the DNA TGTGCCTGGAGTGAAGACAGGGGTTTGACGCAGTATTTT. Translation gives CAWSEDRGLTQYF.

This rearrangement joins TRBV7-2 to TRBJ1-5; D is undetermined. The CDR3 consists of 13 residues. In germline, CDR1 is SGHTA, CDR2 FQGNSA. V dropped 1 base and J dropped 9 bases, with 10 bases sitting between them. CDR3 region: CASSLGDNGPQHF. Here the CDR3 DNA reads TGTGCCAGCAGCTTAGGAGATAATGGGCCCCAGCATTTT. Drawing the rest from reference TRBV7-2 and TRBJ1-5, the complete variable domain is GAGVSQSPSNKVTEKGKDVELRCDPISGHTALYWYRQSLGQGLEFLIYFQGNSAPDKSGLPSDRFSAERTGGSVSTLTIQRTQQEDSAVYLCASSLGDNGPQHFGDGTRLSIL.

In its sample, this clone was seen a few times. The V and J genes are TRBV11-2 and TRBJ2-2; 11 nucleotides align to TRBD1. CDR1 is SGHAT and CDR2 is FQNNGV in the germline V gene. The CDR3 contains 15 residues. J gave up 3 bases and V 4 bases, and 1 base lay outside the gene matches. The CDR3 region is CASSWDRGYTGELFF. In DNA form, the CDR3 reads TGTGCCAGCAGCTGGGACAGGGGGTACACCGGGGAGCTGTTTTTT.

This clone was counted a few times. The chain couples TRBV10-3 to TRBJ2-7; 7 bases are shared with TRBD2. The CDR3 is made up of 14 amino acids. Germline loops: CDR1 ENHRY, CDR2 SYGVKD. Unmatched junction bases numbered 11, after V lost 10 bases and J lost 2 bases. DNA of the CDR3: TGTGCCACCGAGGGAGCGGGATTGACCTACGAGCAGTACTTC. The encoded protein is CATEGAGLTYEQYF.

This clone was seen a handful of times. The chain uses TRBV30 and TRBJ1-1; the D gene is possibly TRBD1 (6 bases). The CDR3 is 13 residues long. Germline V gene sequence: CDR1 GTSNPN, CDR2 SVGIG (reference sequence). Between the trimmed V and J ends, which lost 4 bases and 6 bases, there was a span of 15 bases. The CDR3 DNA reads as TGTGCCTGGAACCCCGGGGGGGGCGCTGAAGCTTTCTTT. This sequence encodes CAWNPGGGAEAFF. Full variable domain (remainder filled in from reference TRBV30 and TRBJ1-1): SQTIHQWPATLVQPVGSPLSLECTVEGTSNPNLYWYRQAAGRGLQLLFYSVGIGQISSEVPQNLSASRPQDRQFILSSKKLLLSDSGFYLCAWNPGGGAEAFFGQGTRLTVV.

This clone was observed at least ten times. Distinct nucleotide sequences in the sample also encode this CDR3. V is TRBV29-1 and J is TRBJ2-3, with D maybe TRBD2 (6 bases). From germline, CDR1 is SQVTM and CDR2 ANQGSEA. The V and J ends lost 4 bases and 2 bases respectively, with 10 bases between them. This CDR3 spans 13 amino acids. CDR3 in DNA: TGCAGCGTTGTCGGGAGACTCACAGATACGCAGTATTTT. It encodes CSVVGRLTDTQYF.

CDR3 DNA sequence: TGTGCCAGCAGCTTACAGGGGGCGACCAATGAGCAGTTCTTC. Its translation: CASSLQGATNEQFF. This rearrangement joins TRBV7-9 to TRBJ2-1, with TRBD1 matching over 8 bases. The V gene's germline CDR1 is SEHNR and CDR2 FQNEAQ (reference sequence). The V and J ends lost 2 bases and 6 bases, in that order; junction bases with no gene match: 3. The CDR3 totals 14 residues.

This clone showed up just once. J is TRBJ2-1 and V is TRBV7-7, with 7 positions matching TRBD1. CDR1 and CDR2 (germline): SSHAT, FNYEAQ (reference sequence). This CDR3 has 14 residues. J lost 5 bases, V lost 4 bases, and 5 bases had no gene match. This CDR3 is CASSSDRLNNEQFF. The DNA for the CDR3 is TGTGCCAGCAGCTCGGACAGGCTTAACAATGAGCAGTTCTTC. The full variable domain, rest sourced from reference TRBV7-7 and TRBJ2-1, is GAGVSQSPRYKVTKRGQDVTLRCDPISSHATLYWYQQALGQGPEFLTYFNYEAQPDKSGLPSDRFSAERPEGSISTLTIQRTEQRDSAMYRCASSSDRLNNEQFFGPGTRLTVL.

CDR3 in amino acids: CASSRTGRDEQFF. The CDR3 bases are TGTGCCAGCTCGCGTACTGGGAGAGACGAGCAGTTCTTC. This chain joins TRBV18 and TRBJ2-1; D may be TRBD2 (5 bases). Germline V lookup: CDR1 KGHSH, CDR2 LQKENI. This CDR3 region has 13 residues. Trimming took 6 bases from V and 10 from J, leaving 16 bases between them.

Concerning this clone itself: Additional DNA sequences in this sample encode the identical CDR3. The genes are TRBV18 and TRBJ2-7, with no clear D. V was cut by 0 bases and J by 4 bases, with 7 bases left in between. This CDR3 is 13 amino acids long. From germline, CDR1 is KGHSH and CDR2 LQKENI. The CDR3 sequence: CASSPPALYEQYF. The CDR3 nucleotides read TGTGCCAGCTCACCACCGGCTCTTTACGAGCAGTACTTC. Combining the CDR3 with reference TRBV18 and TRBJ2-7 gives the whole variable domain NAGVMQNPRHLVRRRGQEARLRCSPMKGHSHVYWYRQLPEEGLKFMVYLQKENIIDESGMPKERFSAEFPKEGPSILRIQQVVRGDSAAYFCASSPPALYEQYFGPGTRLTVT.

V gene TRBV4-1 combines with J gene TRBJ2-1; 7 bases align to TRBD2. The ends lost 1 base at V and 6 bases at J; junction bases unmatched: 15. Germline values: CDR1 MGHRA, CDR2 YSYEKL. This CDR3 is 18 amino acids long. The CDR3 sequence is CASSQGTLGAGIPNEQFF. In DNA form, the CDR3 reads TGCGCCAGCAGCCAAGGGACCCTGGGAGCGGGGATTCCCAATGAGCAGTTCTTC.

This clone has more than one count but fewer than ten. The chain recombines TRBV6-1 with TRBJ1-2, with 7 bases fitting TRBD1. The germline CDR1 and CDR2 sequences are MNHNS and SASEGT. V trimming: 4 bases; J trimming: 0 bases; junction bases outside the gene matches: 11. The CDR3 runs 17 residues. The CDR3 DNA sequence: TGTGCCAGCAGTGTCCGGGACAGCCGATTACCTAACTATGGCTACACCTTC. This translates into CASSVRDSRLPNYGYTF.

This clone was counted only a few times. The chain recombines TRBV7-9 with TRBJ2-7, with TRBD1 matching over 8 bases. The CDR3 spans 15 residues. Germline-derived CDR1 and CDR2 are SEHNR and FQNEAQ (reference sequence). Germline trimming cut 2 bases from V and 6 bases from J; bases unmatched to any gene: 9. The CDR3 spells CASSLLTGGLSEQYF. The CDR3 DNA sequence: TGTGCCAGCAGCTTACTAACAGGGGGTTTATCCGAGCAGTACTTC.

This clone was observed a few times. The genes are TRBV5-4 and TRBJ1-1, with D unresolved. CDR1 SGHNT and CDR2 YYREEE come from the germline V gene (reference sequence). The ends were cut back, 4 bases at V and 5 bases at J, with 18 bases in the middle. The CDR3 is 15 residues long. The CDR3 protein is CASSPDSTRRTEAFF. CDR3 in DNA: TGTGCCAGCAGCCCTGATTCCACCCGTCGGACTGAAGCTTTCTTT.

This clone was seen a handful of times. This sequence joins TRBV18 and TRBJ2-1, with D perhaps TRBD2 (6 bases). V lost 3 bases, J lost 0 bases, and 9 bases lay in between. Looked up from germline, CDR1 is KGHSH and CDR2 is LQKENI. This CDR3 spans 15 amino acids. CDR3 sequence (DNA): TGTGCCAGCTCACCGCCGACTAGCTCCTACAATGAGCAGTTCTTC. Encoded protein: CASSPPTSSYNEQFF.

The chain combines TRBV7-8 with TRBJ1-5; D remains unclear. The length of the CDR3 is 14 residues. Trimming cost V 1 base and J 2 bases, with 6 bases left between them. Germline CDR1 reads SGHVS; CDR2 reads FQNEAQ. The CDR3 bases are TGTGCCAGCAGCTTAGAACGGGGCAATCAGCCCCAGCATTTT. It encodes CASSLERGNQPQHF.

The V gene is TRBV11-2, the J gene TRBJ2-1; D uncertain. Germline V gene data show CDR1 as SGHAT and CDR2 as FQNNGV. V dropped 1 base and J dropped 9 bases, with 13 bases sitting between them. The CDR3 has 14 amino acids. CDR3 sequence (DNA): TGTGCCAGCAGCTTAGGGATGGGCATAAGTGAGCAGTTCTTC. It codes for CASSLGMGISEQFF.

The chain employs TRBV28 and TRBJ2-7, with TRBD2 as a possible D gene (6 bases). This CDR3 has 13 residues. V shed 6 bases and J shed 6 bases, with 15 bases lying between them. Germline lookup yields CDR1 MDHEN and CDR2 SYDVKM. CDR3 in amino acids: CASSIDLEGEQYF. CDR3 nucleotide sequence: TGTGCCAGCAGCATAGACTTGGAGGGCGAGCAGTACTTC.

This clone turned up a few times. V usage is TRBV19 and J usage is TRBJ1-3; D not resolved. Germline assignment: CDR1 LNHDA and CDR2 SQIVND (reference sequence). This CDR3 comprises 11 residues. Trimming took off 11 bases at V and 13 bases at J, with 18 bases between the two ends. The CDR3 DNA follows: TGTGCCGCCCGTCTGGATGGGCAAATATATTTT. Translated: CAARLDGQIYF.

This clone was picked up a small number of times. The CDR3 DNA sequence: TGTGCCAGCTCACCGCGACTAGCGGGAGGGCCCGCCACCGGGGAGCTGTTTTTT. It encodes CASSPRLAGGPATGELFF. The V and J genes are TRBV18 and TRBJ2-2; TRBD2 agrees at 14 bases. The V and J ends lost 3 bases and 4 bases, in that order; junction bases with no gene match: 7. Per the germline V gene, CDR1 is KGHSH and CDR2 is LQKENI. The CDR3 is 18 residues long.

This chain connects TRBV7-2 to TRBJ2-1; 9 nucleotides match TRBD2. The germline V gene has CDR1 SGHTA and CDR2 FQGNSA. This CDR3 is built from 15 residues. The junction had 7 bases not matched to a gene; V was cut back by 5 bases and J by 5 bases. CDR3 nucleotides: TGTGCCAGCAGCCAGACTAGCGGACCTAACAATGAGCAGTTCTTC. Its translation: CASSQTSGPNNEQFF.

This clone has a handful of counts. The rearrangement joins TRBV30 to TRBJ2-7; 9 bases fit TRBD2. CDR3 length: 13 amino acids. Trimming at V came to 3 bases and at J to 8 bases, leaving 8 bases not matched to a gene. CDR1 is GTSNPN and CDR2 is SVGIG in the germline V gene (reference sequence). CDR3 DNA: TGTGCCTGGAGGGGCGGGAGGGCCCTGAAGCAGTACTTC. It is translated as CAWRGGRALKQYF. The full variable domain, completed using reference TRBV30 and TRBJ2-7, is SQTIHQWPATLVQPVGSPLSLECTVEGTSNPNLYWYRQAAGRGLQLLFYSVGIGQISSEVPQNLSASRPQDRQFILSSKKLLLSDSGFYLCAWRGGRALKQYFGPGTRLTVT.

V gene TRBV10-3 combines with J gene TRBJ1-2; TRBD1 might be the D (5 bases). With 4 bases removed from V and 8 bases from J, the gap between germline ends came to 14 bases. Per the germline V gene, CDR1 is ENHRY and CDR2 is SYGVKD. The length of the CDR3 is 13 residues. The CDR3 reads CAISVQQESGYTF. CDR3 nucleotide sequence: TGTGCCATCAGTGTACAACAGGAGTCGGGCTACACCTTC.

J is TRBJ2-3 and V is TRBV7-3, with D maybe TRBD1 (6 bases). Germline CDR1 is SGHTA and CDR2 is FQGTGA. The CDR3 covers 15 residues. Trimming removed 4 bases from V and 2 bases from J, with 13 bases in between. CDR3 DNA: TGTGCCAGCAGCTGGGCAGGGGCTAACACAGATACGCAGTATTTT. This sequence encodes CASSWAGANTDTQYF.